Each of the 3 T cell receptor beta chains below was sequenced from the same sample in a study of Graves' ophthalmopathy and Graves' hyperthyroidism. TCR beta CDR3 amplification used RNA transcripts. Scientists carried out first-round RT-PCR using HTBI primers and then a second-round multiplex PCR. TCRdb fed the multiplex PCR reads into MiXCR, producing one record per CDR3 protein. The data contain 300,000 to 400,000 distinct CDR3 sequences, about 17% of them singletons. The sample consisted of peripheral blood. The receptors come from an adult woman with stable Graves' hyperthyroidism.

This clonotype has at least ten counts. This rearrangement joins TRBV10-3 to TRBJ2-7; D gene ambiguous. Germline lookup yields CDR1 ENHRY and CDR2 SYGVKD. V lost 10 bases, J lost 3 bases, and 10 bases lay in between. There are 11 residues in the CDR3. The CDR3 sequence: CATISGYEQYF. The CDR3 nucleotides read TGTGCCACCATTTCTGGCTACGAGCAGTACTTC.

The chain joins TRBV2 to TRBJ1-1, with TRBD1 as a possible D gene (5 bases). This CDR3 is built from 15 residues. CDR1 and CDR2 from the germline V gene are SNHLY and FYNNEI. V lost 0 bases to trimming and J lost 1 base, with 9 bases between them. CDR3 sequence: CASSEARGKNTEAFF. The CDR3 DNA is TGTGCCAGCAGTGAAGCGCGGGGCAAGAACACTGAAGCTTTCTTT.

This clonotype was seen many times. The V gene is TRBV6-2 or TRBV6-3, the J gene TRBJ2-5; D gene ambiguous. The CDR3 covers 11 residues. The V end was cut by 6 bases, the J end by 5 bases, with 7 bases between. Per the germline V gene, CDR1 is MNHEY and CDR2 is SVGEGT. The CDR3 DNA reads as TGTGCCAGCAGCCACGGGGAGACCCAGTACTTC. It translates to CASSHGETQYF.